These T cell receptor beta chains were read from a single sample in a study of T cells in localized non-small cell lung cancer. Profiling relied on immunoSEQ multiplex PCR, and the TCRdb table lists in-frame clones only, not all of them. Of tens of thousands of clones in the sample, about four fifths were seen once. Sequencing was performed on peripheral blood, taken before any cancer treatment. Every receptor here comes from a male donor at least 60 years old with stage III squamous cell lung carcinoma. CDR3s include the opening cysteine and the closing phenylalanine or tryptophan.

cdr3_aa: CASSKDSIEQFF
v_call: TRBV7-3

cdr3_aa: CASSQVRGHEQYF
v_call: TRBV14

cdr3_aa: CASSDSGGGYGYTF
v_call: TRBV6-4

cdr3_aa: CASSFSSDTEAFF
v_call: TRBV7-2

cdr3_aa: CASSPTPGETQYF
v_call: TRBV7-6

cdr3_aa: CASSNRQGGTEAFF
v_call: TRBV7-8

cdr3_aa: CASGSTGNSYEQYF
v_call: TRBV5-1

cdr3_aa: CASSPTTGGTQYF
v_call: TRBV7-6

cdr3_aa: CSVARRGSETQYF
v_call: TRBV29-1

cdr3_aa: CASSEGGEQFF
v_call: TRBV10-1

cdr3_aa: CASSVELIRGANTGELFF
v_call: TRBV9

cdr3_aa: CASSVADFDSGNTIYF
v_call: TRBV9

cdr3_aa: CASSISGISNEQFF
v_call: TRBV19

cdr3_aa: CAWSVGGTSGSETQYF
v_call: TRBV30

cdr3_aa: CASSSGTAEEPQHF
v_call: TRBV5-1

cdr3_aa: CASSLSYNEQFF
v_call: TRBV7-9

cdr3_aa: CASSLAGTDTQYF
v_call: TRBV5-4

cdr3_aa: CSAGTSSYNEQFF
v_call: TRBV29-1

cdr3_aa: CASSLEGTSGSYEQYF
v_call: TRBV7-2

cdr3_aa: CASSNLDRVIGNTIYF
v_call: TRBV5-6

cdr3_aa: CASSLDSTDTQYF
v_call: TRBV5-1

cdr3_aa: CASSAPGAEKLFF
v_call: TRBV5-1

cdr3_aa: CASQGQAGNEQFF
v_call: TRBV2

cdr3_aa: CASSARELLGGYTF
v_call: TRBV2

cdr3_aa: CASSGTGGDGYTF
v_call: TRBV18

cdr3_aa: CASSLSQAANEKLFF
v_call: TRBV27

cdr3_aa: CASSLSYRGTDTQYF
v_call: TRBV5-4